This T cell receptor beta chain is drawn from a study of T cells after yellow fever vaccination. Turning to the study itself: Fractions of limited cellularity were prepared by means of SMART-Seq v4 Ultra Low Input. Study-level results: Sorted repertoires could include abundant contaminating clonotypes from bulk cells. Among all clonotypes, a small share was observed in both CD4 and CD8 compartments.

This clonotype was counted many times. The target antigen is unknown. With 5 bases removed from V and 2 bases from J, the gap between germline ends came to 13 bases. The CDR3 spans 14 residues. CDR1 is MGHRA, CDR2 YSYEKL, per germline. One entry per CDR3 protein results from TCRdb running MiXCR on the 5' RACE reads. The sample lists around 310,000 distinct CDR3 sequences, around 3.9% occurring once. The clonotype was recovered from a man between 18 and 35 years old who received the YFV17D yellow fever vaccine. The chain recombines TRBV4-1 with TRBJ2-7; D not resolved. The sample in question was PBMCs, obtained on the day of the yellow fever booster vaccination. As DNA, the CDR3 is TGCGCCAGCAGCTCTACGGATGGGGCCTACGAGCAGTACTTC. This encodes CASSSTDGAYEQYF.